These 18 T cell receptor beta chains originate from one sample sequenced in a study of T cells in Graves' hyperthyroidism and ophthalmopathy. Amplification of TCR beta CDR3 regions used RNA as the template. TCR CDR3 underwent first-round RT-PCR with the HTBI primer set. TCRdb recomputed calls from the multiplex PCR reads with MiXCR, one row per CDR3 protein. The table records 350,000 to 450,000 distinct CDR3 sequences, approximately 15% of them present only once. Sequencing was carried out using blood. These receptors all stem from a woman in her sixties or seventies with Graves' hyperthyroidism.

This clonotype was seen only once. CDR3 sequence: CASSLSAGTSGGETQYF. CDR3 nucleotides: TGTGCCAGCAGTTTATCAGCCGGGACTAGCGGGGGAGAGACCCAGTACTTC. The rearrangement links TRBV28 to TRBJ2-5; 14 bases map to TRBD2. CDR1 and CDR2 from the germline V gene are MDHEN and SYDVKM. The junction had 5 bases not matched to a gene; V was cut back by 1 base and J by 4 bases. The length of the CDR3 is 17 residues.

V and J are TRBV7-9 and TRBJ1-2; 7 bases agree with TRBD1. Per the germline V gene, CDR1 is SEHNR and CDR2 is FQNEAQ (reference sequence). With 5 bases clipped from V and 4 bases from J, the junction kept 10 bases outside the gene matches. This CDR3 comprises 15 residues. The CDR3 loop is CASSPGGARSYGYTF. DNA for the CDR3: TGTGCCAGCAGCCCAGGGGGGGCCAGGTCCTATGGCTACACCTTC.

The rearrangement uses TRBV19 and TRBJ2-2; 8 nucleotides match TRBD1. V trimming: 10 bases; J trimming: 0 bases; junction bases outside the gene matches: 4. Germline V gene sequence: CDR1 LNHDA, CDR2 SQIVND (reference sequence). There are 14 residues in the CDR3. The chain's CDR3 is CATRQGTNTGELFF. The CDR3 DNA is TGTGCCACTAGACAGGGGACGAACACCGGGGAGCTGTTTTTT.

In its sample, this clonotype was seen a few times. V usage is TRBV19 and J usage is TRBJ1-2, with 7 nucleotides matching TRBD1. Unmatched junction bases numbered 8, after V lost 3 bases and J lost 4 bases. The CDR3 runs to 15 residues. Germline V lookup: CDR1 LNHDA, CDR2 SQIVND (reference sequence). The CDR3 region is CASSISTGPRYGYTF. CDR3 DNA sequence: TGTGCCAGTAGTATCTCGACAGGGCCACGCTATGGCTACACCTTC.

This clonotype appeared many times. The chain carries TRBV6-5 and TRBJ2-1, with 11 bases fitting TRBD2. Germline loops: CDR1 MNHEY, CDR2 SVGAGI. CDR3 length equals 20 residues. J lost 0 bases, V lost 3 bases, and 13 bases had no gene match. CDR3 residues: CASSYPGTSGFLRSYNEQFF. CDR3 nucleotides: TGTGCCAGCAGTTATCCCGGGACTAGCGGATTTTTACGCTCCTACAATGAGCAGTTCTTC.

In its sample, this clonotype was seen many times. This chain's CDR3 is CASTRERSGANVLTF. The CDR3 DNA sequence: TGTGCCAGCACCCGGGAGCGGTCCGGGGCCAACGTCCTGACTTTC. This sequence joins TRBV12-3 or TRBV12-4 and TRBJ2-6; a weak D match, TRBD2 (6 bases). The CDR3 totals 15 residues. Trimming removed 7 bases from V and 4 bases from J, with 14 bases in between.

This clonotype showed up just a few times. The chain joins TRBV5-6 to TRBJ2-7; possibly TRBD2 for D (6 bases). Deletions cut 4 bases from V and 2 bases from J, with 13 bases between. Germline V CDR1 and CDR2: SGHDT, YYEEEE. The CDR3 spans 14 residues. The CDR3 DNA reads TGTGCCAGCAGCCCGGGACTCCAGACCTACGAGCAGTACTTC. Encoded protein: CASSPGLQTYEQYF.

The table lists this clonotype with many counts. The chain uses TRBV5-1 and TRBJ1-4; TRBD1 might be the D (5 bases). V was pared by 0 bases and J by 6 bases, with 9 bases between. From germline, CDR1 is SGHRS and CDR2 YFSETQ. This CDR3 comprises 14 residues. CDR3: CASSLGQRDEKLFF. DNA of the CDR3: TGCGCCAGCAGCTTGGGACAGAGGGATGAAAAACTGTTTTTT.

This clonotype has a count of ten or more. The V and J genes are TRBV2 and TRBJ2-7, with TRBD1 identical over 12 bases. The V and J ends lost 6 bases and 2 bases, in that order; junction bases with no gene match: 2. The length of the CDR3 is 14 residues. Germline loops: CDR1 SNHLY, CDR2 FYNNEI. Here the CDR3 DNA reads TGTGCCAGCAGGGGACAGGGGGCTACCTACGAGCAGTACTTC. Translation gives CASRGQGATYEQYF.

Here the CDR3 reads CASSPPGEAGYTF. CDR3 DNA sequence: TGTGCCAGCAGCCCCCCAGGAGAGGCTGGCTACACCTTC. This rearrangement joins TRBV25-1 to TRBJ1-2; no definite D call. The CDR3 covers 13 residues. The V and J ends lost 6 bases and 7 bases respectively, with 15 bases between them. Germline loops: CDR1 MGHDK, CDR2 SYGVNS.

This clonotype occurred many times. The genes are TRBV12-3 or TRBV12-4 and TRBJ1-1; tentative D call: TRBD1 (5 bases). This CDR3 is built from 16 residues. The V end was cut by 3 bases, the J end by 1 base, with 15 bases between. The CDR3 here is CASSFVFGTGNTEAFF. CDR3 nucleotides: TGTGCCAGCAGTTTTGTGTTTGGGACGGGGAACACTGAAGCTTTCTTT.

This rearrangement joins TRBV10-3 to TRBJ1-5, with 8 bases aligning to TRBD1. The CDR3 covers 17 residues. The V gene's germline CDR1 is ENHRY and CDR2 SYGVKD. V was clipped by 3 bases and J by 2 bases; unmatched bases: 9. The CDR3 sequence is CAISDGQGGGGNQPQHF. CDR3 coding DNA: TGTGCCATCAGTGACGGACAGGGTGGTGGTGGCAATCAGCCCCAGCATTTT.

This clonotype was seen a few times. Germline is not matched at one junction end, which may reflect a read error. J is TRBJ2-5 and V is TRBV3-1; 8 bases align to TRBD2. There are 16 residues in the CDR3. Germline values: CDR1 LGHDT, CDR2 YNNKEL (reference sequence). CDR3 sequence: CASSQGLAGYQVTQYF. In DNA form, the CDR3 reads TGTGCCAGCAGCCAGGGGCTAGCGGGCTACCAAGTGACCCAGTACTTC.

This clonotype has at least ten counts. This chain links TRBV20-1 with TRBJ2-3; no clear D gene. CDR1 DFQATT and CDR2 SNEGSKA come from the germline V gene (reference sequence). V was clipped by 0 bases and J by 0 bases, with 7 bases between them. This CDR3 has 14 residues. The CDR3, as DNA: TGCAGTGCTAGAGACTACCGGAGCACAGATACGCAGTATTTT. Residues: CSARDYRSTDTQYF.

This clonotype was seen repeatedly, ten times or more. The V and J genes are TRBV7-8 and TRBJ1-2, with D perhaps matching TRBD1 (6 bases). The CDR3 length is 14 residues. Trimming shortened V by 3 bases and J by 2 bases, and 10 bases separated the two germline ends. Germline CDR1 SGHVS, CDR2 FQNEAQ. CDR3 nucleotides: TGTGCCAGCAGCTTGAACAGGGTGAACTATGGCTACACCTTC. Residues: CASSLNRVNYGYTF.

This clonotype was seen repeatedly, ten times or more. The gene calls are TRBV9 and TRBJ2-5; 7 bases are shared with TRBD2. The CDR3 is made up of 15 amino acids. The germline gives CDR1 SGDLS, CDR2 YYNGEE. Trimming took 0 bases from V and 5 from J; bases not matched to a gene: 7. CDR3 DNA sequence: TGTGCCAGCAGCGTAGGACTAGCTCAGGGCGAGACCCAGTACTTC. It encodes CASSVGLAQGETQYF.

This clonotype was picked up a small number of times. The chain recombines TRBV4-2 with TRBJ1-1; no clear D. CDR3 size: 14 residues. Between the trimmed V and J ends, which lost 1 base and 3 bases, there was a span of 9 bases. CDR1 and CDR2 (germline): LGHNA, YNFKEQ. CDR3 DNA sequence: TGTGCCAGCAGCCAAGGAATAGACTACACTGAAGCTTTCTTT. This translates into CASSQGIDYTEAFF.

The sample holds many counts of this clonotype. The gene calls are TRBV11-3 and TRBJ2-5, with 14 bases that match TRBD2. The CDR3 runs 17 residues. The ends lost 7 bases at V and 1 base at J; junction bases unmatched: 8. Per germline, CDR1 SGHNT and CDR2 YENEEA. The DNA for the CDR3 is TGTGCCAGCACCCCTGGACTAGCGGGAGGACTCCAAGAGACCCAGTACTTC. Protein: CASTPGLAGGLQETQYF.